Shown below are 28 T cell receptor beta chains from a single sample sequenced in a study of PD-1 blockade in classical Hodgkin lymphoma. As for time point: cycle 4 day 1 (C4D1), after six to seven weeks of nivolumab. Exposure to brentuximab vedotin varied, and each patient had relapsed following autologous stem cell transplantation. The repertoire was sequenced with immunoSEQ multiplex PCR; TCRdb's copy has only in-frame clones and lacks some. This sample has more than 75,000 clones, with just over 90% found just once. The specimen was peripheral blood mononuclear cells (PBMCs), collected before the fourth cycle of nivolumab. The origin of the receptors is a human donor with classical Hodgkin lymphoma.

The chain has TRBV5-1 and TRBJ2-7; D gene ambiguous. Per the germline V gene, CDR1 is SGHRS and CDR2 is YFSETQ. Trimming left V 6 bases short and J 4 bases short, with 11 bases between. This CDR3 spans 12 amino acids. The CDR3 DNA is TGCGCCAGCAAGCTTTCCGAATACGAGCAGTACTTC. Protein: CASKLSEYEQYF.

The genes are TRBV27 and TRBJ2-1; 12 nucleotides align to TRBD2. This CDR3 has 17 residues. Unmatched junction bases numbered 11, after V lost 5 bases and J lost 6 bases. Per the germline V gene, CDR1 is MNHEY and CDR2 is SMNVEV (reference sequence). The CDR3 nucleotides are TGTGCCAGCAGTCCCCACCAGACTAGCGGGAGTAGCAATGAGCAGTTCTTC. This translates into CASSPHQTSGSSNEQFF.

The rearrangement uses TRBV10-3 and TRBJ2-7, with TRBD1 identical over 8 bases. With 5 bases clipped from V and 1 base from J, the junction kept 7 bases outside the gene matches. Per germline, CDR1 ENHRY and CDR2 SYGVKD. The CDR3 is made up of 15 amino acids. The chain's CDR3 is CAISPQGVGSYEQYF. For the CDR3, the DNA is TGTGCCATCAGTCCACAGGGGGTAGGATCCTACGAGCAGTACTTC.

The genes are TRBV9 and TRBJ1-2, with a possible D match to TRBD1 (5 bases). Looked up from germline, CDR1 is SGDLS and CDR2 is YYNGEE. The V gene lost 0 bases and the J gene lost 0 bases, with 12 bases spanning the gap. The CDR3 spans 16 residues. CDR3 amino acids: CASSVVSGGANYGYTF. The CDR3 DNA reads TGTGCCAGCAGCGTAGTATCCGGGGGAGCTAACTATGGCTACACCTTC.

The genes are TRBV28 and TRBJ2-5; D perhaps matches TRBD1 (5 bases). The CDR3 contains 14 residues. With 3 bases removed from V and 5 bases from J, the gap between germline ends came to 13 bases. Germline-derived CDR1 and CDR2 are MDHEN and SYDVKM. This chain's CDR3 is CASSFIRARETQYF. In nucleotides, the CDR3 is TGTGCCAGCAGTTTCATCAGGGCCCGGGAGACCCAGTACTTC.

V usage is TRBV28 and J usage is TRBJ2-2; no clear D gene. CDR1 is MDHEN, CDR2 SYDVKM, per germline. Trimming took 6 bases from V and 2 from J, leaving 13 bases between them. This CDR3 contains 15 residues. The CDR3 reads CASSRGRFNTGELFF. Here the CDR3 DNA reads TGTGCCAGCAGCCGCGGACGGTTTAACACCGGGGAGCTGTTTTTT.

This sequence joins TRBV11-1 and TRBJ2-5, with D possibly being TRBD2 (6 bases). Per the germline V gene, CDR1 is SGHAT and CDR2 is FQDESV (reference sequence). The CDR3 extends over 15 amino acids. Trimming stripped 5 bases from V and 5 bases from J, with 18 bases between. The CDR3 DNA reads as TGTGCCAGCAGCCTAGAGGGGAGGCAGGCCGAGACCCAGTACTTC. It is translated as CASSLEGRQAETQYF.

The chain is built from TRBV7-9 and TRBJ2-7; 7 nucleotides align to TRBD1. The CDR3 spans 13 residues. The germline gives CDR1 SEHNR, CDR2 FQNEAQ (reference sequence). Trimming removed 5 bases from V and 3 bases from J; junction bases left unmatched: 4. The CDR3 region has the DNA TGTGCCAGCAGCCTCGGACAGGTCTACGAGCAGTACTTC. Protein sequence: CASSLGQVYEQYF.

The chain uses TRBV7-3 and TRBJ1-2; 12 bases align to TRBD1. CDR3 length: 14 amino acids. Trimming removed 4 bases from V and 6 bases from J; junction bases left unmatched: 3. Germline loops: CDR1 SGHTA, CDR2 FQGTGA. For the CDR3, the DNA is TGTGCCAGCAGCTCGGGACAGGGGGCAAATGGCTACACCTTC. This translates into CASSSGQGANGYTF.

The gene calls are TRBV28 and TRBJ1-3; the D is unclear. V was clipped by 3 bases and J by 11 bases, with 11 bases between them. Per germline, CDR1 MDHEN and CDR2 SYDVKM. CDR3 length equals 12 residues. The CDR3 here is CASSFFSAPIYF. Here the CDR3 DNA reads TGTGCCAGCAGTTTTTTCTCCGCTCCCATATATTTT.

V is TRBV6-6 and J is TRBJ2-7; TRBD2 matches 9 bases. J was trimmed by 4 bases and V by 0 bases; bases with no gene match: 7. Germline CDR1 and CDR2: MNHNY and SVGAGI (reference sequence). This CDR3 has 16 amino acids. CDR3 nucleotides: TGTGCCAGCAGTTACTCGCCTAGCGGGATCCTTTACGAGCAGTACTTC. Its protein product is CASSYSPSGILYEQYF.

This clone was found once. V and J are TRBV6-1 and TRBJ2-7, with 10 bases aligning to TRBD2. The germline V gene has CDR1 MNHNS and CDR2 SASEGT. With 7 bases clipped from V and 2 bases from J, the junction kept 8 bases outside the gene matches. The CDR3 runs 15 residues. CDR3 sequence reads: CASISGLAAPYEQYF. The CDR3 DNA reads as TGTGCCAGCATTTCCGGACTAGCGGCCCCCTACGAGCAGTACTTC.

This sequence joins TRBV5-6 and TRBJ2-1; D unclear. This CDR3 contains 16 residues. The V and J ends lost 0 bases and 7 bases respectively, with 17 bases between them. Per the germline V gene, CDR1 is SGHDT and CDR2 is YYEEEE. CDR3 sequence: CASSLALDPPPNEQFF. In DNA form, the CDR3 reads TGTGCCAGCAGCTTGGCCCTCGACCCACCCCCAAATGAGCAGTTCTTC. Full variable domain (outside the CDR3, taken from reference TRBV5-6 and TRBJ2-1): DAGVTQSPTHLIKTRGQQVTLRCSPKSGHDTVSWYQQALGQGPQFIFQYYEEEERQRGNFPDRFSGHQFPNYSSELNVNALLLGDSALYLCASSLALDPPPNEQFFGPGTRLTVL.

This clone was recorded a few times. The chain combines TRBV7-9 with TRBJ2-1; 7 bases agree with TRBD2. CDR3 length: 13 amino acids. Per germline, CDR1 SEHNR and CDR2 FQNEAQ (reference sequence). The trim removed 10 bases at V and 4 bases at J, leaving 7 bases unmatched. The CDR3: CANQREGYNEQFF. The CDR3 DNA follows: TGTGCCAACCAGCGGGAAGGGTACAATGAGCAGTTCTTC.

The chain has TRBV6-5 and TRBJ2-7, with D perhaps TRBD1 or TRBD2 (5 bases each). V gave up 4 bases and J gave up 6 bases, with 19 bases separating them. The CDR3 sequence is 15 residues long. CDR1 is MNHEY, CDR2 SVGAGI, per germline. The CDR3: CASSWDPGDFSEQYF. Here the CDR3 DNA reads TGTGCCAGCAGTTGGGACCCTGGGGATTTTAGCGAGCAGTACTTC.

This chain links TRBV4-1 with TRBJ2-7, with D perhaps TRBD2 (5 bases). Deletions cut 1 base from V and 0 bases from J, with 10 bases between. CDR1 is MGHRA, CDR2 YSYEKL, per germline. The CDR3 spans 15 residues. Here the CDR3 DNA reads TGCGCCAGCAGCCAAGTCACGGGAAGCTCCTACGAGCAGTACTTC. Translation gives CASSQVTGSSYEQYF.

Only a few counts were recorded for this clone. The DNA of the CDR3 is TGTGCCAGCAGCCCCGATAGCGGACTTAATGAGCAGTTCTTC. As protein: CASSPDSGLNEQFF. The chain has TRBV7-3 and TRBJ2-1; D is perhaps TRBD2 (6 bases). The V gene's germline CDR1 is SGHTA and CDR2 FQGTGA. Deletions cut 5 bases from V and 7 bases from J, with 15 bases between. CDR3 length equals 14 residues.

V gene TRBV5-1 combines with J gene TRBJ2-1; tentative D call: TRBD2 (6 bases). CDR1 is SGHRS and CDR2 is YFSETQ in the germline V gene. V dropped 4 bases and J dropped 7 bases, with 9 bases sitting between them. This CDR3 is 12 amino acids long. The CDR3: CASSTGDNEQFF. The CDR3, as DNA: TGCGCCAGCAGCACGGGGGATAATGAGCAGTTCTTC.

The genes are TRBV28 and TRBJ1-4, with D uncertain. CDR3 length equals 13 residues. Germline CDR1 MDHEN, CDR2 SYDVKM. V was clipped by 2 bases and J by 3 bases, with 4 bases between them. CDR3 region: CASSLMANEKLFF. CDR3 in DNA: TGTGCCAGCAGTTTAATGGCTAATGAAAAACTGTTTTTT.

The chain uses TRBV9 and TRBJ1-2; 9 nucleotides match TRBD1. This CDR3 spans 13 amino acids. CDR1 is SGDLS, CDR2 YYNGEE, per germline. The J segment lost 6 bases and the V segment lost 4 bases, leaving 4 bases of the junction unmatched. CDR3 in amino acids: CASSYRDRDGYTF. The CDR3 DNA sequence: TGTGCCAGCAGCTACCGGGACAGGGATGGCTACACCTTC.

A few counts support this clone. The chain combines TRBV10-3 with TRBJ1-2; 9 bases agree with TRBD1. The J segment lost 6 bases and the V segment lost 7 bases, leaving 12 bases of the junction unmatched. Germline-derived CDR1 and CDR2 are ENHRY and SYGVKD. CDR3 size: 15 residues. The DNA for the CDR3 is TGTGCCATCACCCAGGGGACAGGGTCGTCGAATGGCTACACCTTC. Translation: CAITQGTGSSNGYTF.

The genes are TRBV18 and TRBJ1-2; D gene unclear. The CDR3 is made up of 16 amino acids. Germline-derived CDR1 and CDR2 are KGHSH and LQKENI. V lost 3 bases and J 4 bases, leaving 18 bases between the germline ends. In DNA form, the CDR3 reads TGTGCCAGCTCACCGGTGAGGGTGGCCAGCCCCTATGGCTACACCTTC. It translates to CASSPVRVASPYGYTF.

V usage is TRBV5-1 and J usage is TRBJ2-1; unclear D gene. This CDR3 has 16 amino acids. Germline V gives CDR1 SGHRS, CDR2 YFSETQ. V lost 0 bases, J lost 0 bases, and 10 bases lay in between. The CDR3 nucleotides are TGCGCCAGCAGCTTGGGGGGAACGCGCTCCTACAATGAGCAGTTCTTC. It encodes CASSLGGTRSYNEQFF. Filled out from reference TRBV5-1 and TRBJ2-1, the complete variable domain reads KAGVTQTPRYLIKTRGQQVTLSCSPISGHRSVSWYQQTPGQGLQFLFEYFSETQRNKGNFPGRFSGRQFSNSRSEMNVSTLELGDSALYLCASSLGGTRSYNEQFFGPGTRLTVL.

V is TRBV7-2 and J is TRBJ2-5; 7 bases fit TRBD1. J lost 2 bases, V lost 4 bases, and 7 bases had no gene match. This CDR3 comprises 15 residues. Looked up from germline, CDR1 is SGHTA and CDR2 is FQGNSA. As DNA, the CDR3 is TGTGCCAGCAGCTCGACTGGGACAGTACAAGAGACCCAGTACTTC. This sequence encodes CASSSTGTVQETQYF.

This clone was seen a single time. V and J are TRBV19 and TRBJ2-3, with D possibly TRBD2 on 6 matching bases. This CDR3 contains 13 residues. V gave up 3 bases and J gave up 5 bases, with 9 bases separating them. Germline-derived CDR1 and CDR2 are LNHDA and SQIVND (reference sequence). This CDR3 reads CASSMGGQDTQYF. As DNA, the CDR3 is TGTGCCAGTAGTATGGGAGGACAAGATACGCAGTATTTT.

This chain links TRBV27 with TRBJ2-7, with D perhaps matching TRBD1 (5 bases). This CDR3 contains 14 residues. V was trimmed by 2 bases and J by 0 bases, leaving 8 bases between them. Germline assignment: CDR1 MNHEY and CDR2 SMNVEV (reference sequence). CDR3 in amino acids: CASSLRGHSYEQYF. In nucleotides, the CDR3 is TGTGCCAGCAGTTTAAGGGGCCACTCCTACGAGCAGTACTTC.

The chain employs TRBV28 and TRBJ1-2; D uncertain. This CDR3 comprises 13 residues. V gave up 1 base and J gave up 7 bases, with 10 bases separating them. CDR1 is MDHEN, CDR2 SYDVKM, per germline. The CDR3 nucleotides read TGTGCCAGCAGTTTATTAGGGTGGAGTGGCTACACCTTC. Residues: CASSLLGWSGYTF.

The rearrangement links TRBV7-9 to TRBJ2-3; D may match TRBD1 or TRBD2 (5 bases each). The ends were cut back, 2 bases at V and 4 bases at J, with 10 bases in the middle. Per the germline V gene, CDR1 is SEHNR and CDR2 is FQNEAQ (reference sequence). CDR3 length: 14 amino acids. The CDR3 reads CASSLKRGPDTQYF. The CDR3 DNA reads TGTGCCAGCAGCTTAAAGAGGGGACCAGATACGCAGTATTTT.